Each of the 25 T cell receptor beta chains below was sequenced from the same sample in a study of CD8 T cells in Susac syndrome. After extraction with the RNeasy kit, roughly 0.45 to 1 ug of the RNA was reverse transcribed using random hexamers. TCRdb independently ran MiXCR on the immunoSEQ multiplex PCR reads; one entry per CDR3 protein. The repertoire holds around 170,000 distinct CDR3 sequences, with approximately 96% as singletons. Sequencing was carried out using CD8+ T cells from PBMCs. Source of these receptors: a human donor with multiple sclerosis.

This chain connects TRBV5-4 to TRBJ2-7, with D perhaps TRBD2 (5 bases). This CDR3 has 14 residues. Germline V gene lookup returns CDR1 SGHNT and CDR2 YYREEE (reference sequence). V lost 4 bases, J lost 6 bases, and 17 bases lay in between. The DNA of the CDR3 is TGTGCCAGCAGCGACTACAAGCGGTTCTTCGAGCAGTACTTC. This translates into CASSDYKRFFEQYF.

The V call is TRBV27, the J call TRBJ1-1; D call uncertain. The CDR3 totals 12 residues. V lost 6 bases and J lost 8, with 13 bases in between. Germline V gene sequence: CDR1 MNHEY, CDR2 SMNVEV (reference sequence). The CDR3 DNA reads TGTGCCAGCAGAGAGGCACCCGGAGAAGCTTTCTTT. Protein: CASREAPGEAFF.

The CDR3 loop reads CSVRGEPSGPDHYGYTF. The CDR3 coding sequence is TGCAGCGTTCGGGGTGAACCATCCGGGCCCGATCACTATGGCTACACCTTC. This rearrangement joins TRBV29-1 to TRBJ1-2, with unresolved D. CDR3 size: 17 residues. The germline V gene encodes CDR1 SQVTM and CDR2 ANQGSEA. V was clipped by 5 bases and J by 3 bases, with 25 bases between them. Full variable domain (rest looked up from reference TRBV29-1 and TRBJ1-2): SAVISQKPSRDICQRGTSLTIQCQVDSQVTMMFWYRQQPGQSLTLIATANQGSEATYESGFVIDKFPISRPNLTFSTLTVSNMSPEDSSIYLCSVRGEPSGPDHYGYTFGSGTRLTVV.

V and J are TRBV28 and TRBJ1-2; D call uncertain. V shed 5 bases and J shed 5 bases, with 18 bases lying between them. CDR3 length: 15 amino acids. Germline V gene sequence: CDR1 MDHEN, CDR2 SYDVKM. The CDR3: CASSKMAHQPYGYTF. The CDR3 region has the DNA TGTGCCAGCAGTAAAATGGCGCACCAACCATATGGCTACACCTTC.

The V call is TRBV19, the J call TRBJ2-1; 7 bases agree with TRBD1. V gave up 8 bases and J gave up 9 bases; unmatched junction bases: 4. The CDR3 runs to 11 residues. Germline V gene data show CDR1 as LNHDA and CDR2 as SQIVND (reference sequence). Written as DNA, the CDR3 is TGTGCCAGTTACAGGGGTTCTGAGCAGTTCTTC. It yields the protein CASYRGSEQFF.

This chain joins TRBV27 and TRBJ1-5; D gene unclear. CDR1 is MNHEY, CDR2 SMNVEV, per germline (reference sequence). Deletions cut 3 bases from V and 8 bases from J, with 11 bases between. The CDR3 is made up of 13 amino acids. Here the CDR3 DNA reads TGTGCCAGCAGTTTGGCGGGTTATGAGCCCCAGCATTTT. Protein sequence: CASSLAGYEPQHF.

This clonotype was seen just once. This CDR3 is CASSPRHHNEQFF. The CDR3, as DNA: TGTGCCAGCAGCCCTAGACATCACAATGAGCAGTTCTTC. The rearrangement joins TRBV7-9 to TRBJ2-1; D is ambiguous. V lost 5 bases and J lost 5, with 10 bases in between. Germline loops: CDR1 SEHNR, CDR2 FQNEAQ (reference sequence). The CDR3 is 13 amino acids.

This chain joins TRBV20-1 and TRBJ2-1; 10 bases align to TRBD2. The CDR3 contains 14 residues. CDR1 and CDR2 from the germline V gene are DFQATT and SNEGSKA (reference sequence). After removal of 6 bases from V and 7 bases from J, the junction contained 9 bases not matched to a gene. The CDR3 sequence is CSAPAGGLLNEQFF. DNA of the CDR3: TGCAGTGCACCAGCGGGGGGGCTGTTAAATGAGCAGTTCTTC.

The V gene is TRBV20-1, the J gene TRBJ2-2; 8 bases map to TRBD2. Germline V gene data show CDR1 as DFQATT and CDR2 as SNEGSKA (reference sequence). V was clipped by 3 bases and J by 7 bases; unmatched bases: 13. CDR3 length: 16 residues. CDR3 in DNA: TGCAGTGCTAGGGGTCACCCGGGAGGGGCGAGCGGGGAGCTGTTTTTT. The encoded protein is CSARGHPGGASGELFF.

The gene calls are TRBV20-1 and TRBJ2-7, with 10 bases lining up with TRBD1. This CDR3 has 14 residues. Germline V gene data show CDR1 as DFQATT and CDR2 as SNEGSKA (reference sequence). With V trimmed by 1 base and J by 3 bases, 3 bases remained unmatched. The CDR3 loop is CSARGGTGDYEQYF. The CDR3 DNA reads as TGCAGTGCTAGAGGGGGGACAGGGGACTACGAGCAGTACTTC.

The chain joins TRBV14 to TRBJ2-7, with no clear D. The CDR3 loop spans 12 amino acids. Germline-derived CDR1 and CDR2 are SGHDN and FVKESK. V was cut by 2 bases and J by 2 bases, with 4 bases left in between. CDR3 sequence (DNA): TGTGCCAGCAGCCAATACGCCTACGAGCAGTACTTC. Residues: CASSQYAYEQYF.

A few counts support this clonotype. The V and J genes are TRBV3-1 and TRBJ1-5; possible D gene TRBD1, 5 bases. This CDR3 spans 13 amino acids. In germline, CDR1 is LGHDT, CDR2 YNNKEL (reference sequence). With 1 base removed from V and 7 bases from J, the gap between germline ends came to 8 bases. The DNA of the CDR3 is TGTGCCAGCAGCCAAGTGGGGGAGCAGCCCCAGCATTTT. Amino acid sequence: CASSQVGEQPQHF. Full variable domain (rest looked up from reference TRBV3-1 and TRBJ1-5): DTAVSQTPKYLVTQMGNDKSIKCEQNLGHDTMYWYKQDSKKFLKIMFSYNNKELIINETVPNRFSPKSPDKAHLNLHINSLELGDSAVYFCASSQVGEQPQHFGDGTRLSIL.

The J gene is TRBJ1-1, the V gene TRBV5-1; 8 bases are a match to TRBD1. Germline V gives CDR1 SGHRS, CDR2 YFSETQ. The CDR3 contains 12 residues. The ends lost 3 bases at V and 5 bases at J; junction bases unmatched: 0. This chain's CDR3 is CASSWTGTEAFF. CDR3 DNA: TGCGCCAGCAGCTGGACAGGGACTGAAGCTTTCTTT.

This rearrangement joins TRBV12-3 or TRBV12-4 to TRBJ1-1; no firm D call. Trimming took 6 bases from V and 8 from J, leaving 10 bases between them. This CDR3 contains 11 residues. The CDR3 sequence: CASSDWEEAFF. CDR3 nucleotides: TGTGCCAGCAGCGACTGGGAGGAAGCTTTCTTT.

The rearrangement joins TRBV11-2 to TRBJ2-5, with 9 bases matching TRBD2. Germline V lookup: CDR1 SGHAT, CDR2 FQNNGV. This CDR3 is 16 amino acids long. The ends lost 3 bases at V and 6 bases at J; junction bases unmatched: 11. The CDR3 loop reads CASSFFRGRGIKTQYF. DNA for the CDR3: TGTGCCAGCAGCTTCTTTCGCGGGAGGGGTATAAAGACCCAGTACTTC.

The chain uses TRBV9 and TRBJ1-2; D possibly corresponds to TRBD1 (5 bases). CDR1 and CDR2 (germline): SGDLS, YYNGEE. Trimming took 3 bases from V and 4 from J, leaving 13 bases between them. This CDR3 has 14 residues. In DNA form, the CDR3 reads TGTGCCAGCAGCGCAACAGACAGCGGCTATGGCTACACCTTC. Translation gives CASSATDSGYGYTF.

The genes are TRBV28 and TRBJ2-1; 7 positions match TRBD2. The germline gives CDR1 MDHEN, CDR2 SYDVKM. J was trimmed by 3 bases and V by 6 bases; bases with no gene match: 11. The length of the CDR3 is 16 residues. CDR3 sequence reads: CASSITTRDYYNEQFF. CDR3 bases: TGTGCCAGCAGCATAACCACCAGGGACTACTACAATGAGCAGTTCTTC.

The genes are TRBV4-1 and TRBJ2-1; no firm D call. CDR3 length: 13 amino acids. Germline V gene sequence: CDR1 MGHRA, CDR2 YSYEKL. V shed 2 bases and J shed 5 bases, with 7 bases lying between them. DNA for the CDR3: TGCGCCAGCAGCCAATTTCTTGACAATGAGCAGTTCTTC. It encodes CASSQFLDNEQFF.

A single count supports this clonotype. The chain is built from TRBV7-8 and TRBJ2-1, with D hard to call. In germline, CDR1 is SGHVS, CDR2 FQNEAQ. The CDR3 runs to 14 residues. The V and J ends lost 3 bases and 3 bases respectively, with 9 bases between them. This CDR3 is CASSFPGFYNEQFF. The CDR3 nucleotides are TGTGCCAGCAGCTTTCCGGGTTTCTACAATGAGCAGTTCTTC.

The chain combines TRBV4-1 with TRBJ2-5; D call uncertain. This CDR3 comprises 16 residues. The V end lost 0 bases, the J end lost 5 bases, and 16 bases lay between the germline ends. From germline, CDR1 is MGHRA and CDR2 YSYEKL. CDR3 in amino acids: CASSQDLSQRRETQYF. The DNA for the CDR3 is TGCGCCAGCAGCCAAGATTTGAGCCAACGGCGGGAGACCCAGTACTTC.

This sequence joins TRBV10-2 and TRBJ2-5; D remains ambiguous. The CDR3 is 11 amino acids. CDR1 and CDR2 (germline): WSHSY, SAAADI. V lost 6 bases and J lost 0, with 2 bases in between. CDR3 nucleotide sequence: TGCGCCAGCAGGGACCAAGAGACCCAGTACTTC. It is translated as CASRDQETQYF.

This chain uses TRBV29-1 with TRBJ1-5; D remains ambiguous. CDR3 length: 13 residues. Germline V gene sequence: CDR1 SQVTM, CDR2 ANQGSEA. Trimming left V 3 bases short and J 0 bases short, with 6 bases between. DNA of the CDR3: TGCAGCGTTGATCCAGGTAGCAATCAGCCCCAGCATTTT. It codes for CSVDPGSNQPQHF.

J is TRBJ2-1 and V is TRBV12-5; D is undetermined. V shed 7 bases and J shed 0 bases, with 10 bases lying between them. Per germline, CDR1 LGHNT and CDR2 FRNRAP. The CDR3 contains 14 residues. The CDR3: CASDSPSSYNEQFF. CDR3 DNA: TGTGCTAGTGATTCTCCTAGCTCCTACAATGAGCAGTTCTTC.

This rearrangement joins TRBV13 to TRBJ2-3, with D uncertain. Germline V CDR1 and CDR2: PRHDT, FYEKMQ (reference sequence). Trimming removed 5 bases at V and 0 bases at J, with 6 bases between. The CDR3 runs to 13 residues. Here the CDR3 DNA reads TGTGCCAGCAGCCCCCAAAGCACAGATACGCAGTATTTT. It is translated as CASSPQSTDTQYF. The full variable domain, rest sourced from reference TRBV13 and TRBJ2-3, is AAGVIQSPRHLIKEKRETATLKCYPIPRHDTVYWYQQGPGQDPQFLISFYEKMQSDKGSIPDRFSAQQFSDYHSELNMSSLELGDSALYFCASSPQSTDTQYFGPGTRLTVL.

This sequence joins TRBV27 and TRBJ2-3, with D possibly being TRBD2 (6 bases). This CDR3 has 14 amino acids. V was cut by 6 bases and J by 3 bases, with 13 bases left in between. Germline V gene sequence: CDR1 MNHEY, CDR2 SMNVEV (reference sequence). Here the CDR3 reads CASSLARETDTQYF. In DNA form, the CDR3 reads TGTGCCAGCAGCCTCGCCCGGGAGACAGATACGCAGTATTTT.